The rows below give T cell receptor beta chains drawn from one sample of a study of blood T cell repertoires in COVID-19. Measured with immunoSEQ multiplex PCR; TCRdb has only the in-frame clones, and not every one. The sample lists some 110,000 clones, about 89% seen once, with roughly 15% in the top ten. Material: peripheral blood. Every receptor here comes from a man aged 50 to 60 with acute or convalescent COVID-19. The CDR3 runs from the conserved cysteine through the conserved F or W. The D gene is left open where the match is weak. Expanded clones are given a class, and other clones once, few, many or no size at all.

j_call	clone_size	d_call	v_call	cdr3_aa	cdr3_nt
TRBJ2-1	NA	TRBD2	TRBV28	CASMESGRYNEQFF	TGTGCCAGCATGGAAAGCGGGAGGTACAATGAGCAGTTCTTC
TRBJ1-2	NA	NA	TRBV19	CASSIGGANYGYTF	TGTGCCAGTAGTATCGGGGGTGCGAACTATGGCTACACCTTC
TRBJ1-2	NA	NA	TRBV7-9	CASSPNLRYTF	TGTGCCAGCAGCCCCAATCTACGCTACACCTTC
TRBJ1-3	NA	TRBD1	TRBV30	CAWSVTGGLPTIYF	TGTGCCTGGAGTGTTACAGGGGGCTTACCCACCATATATTTT
TRBJ2-1	NA	TRBD2	TRBV16	CASSPRGLADEFF	TGTGCCAGCAGCCCACGGGGACTAGCGGATGAGTTCTTC
TRBJ2-5	NA	NA	TRBV7-2	CASSPGSERSIFPQYF	TGTGCCAGCAGCCCCGGGTCAGAGCGGTCCATTTTCCCCCAGTACTTC
TRBJ2-5	once	NA	TRBV6-5	CASSWGSGQETQYF	TGTGCCAGCTCTTGGGGAAGCGGCCAAGAGACCCAGTACTTC
TRBJ2-7	NA	TRBD1	TRBV9	CASSRPGTGTNEQYF	TGTGCCAGCAGCAGACCCGGGACAGGCACCAACGAGCAGTACTTC
TRBJ2-5	NA	NA	TRBV6-1	CASSEAHPSRTQYF	TGTGCCAGCAGTGAAGCGCATCCCTCGAGGACCCAGTACTTC
TRBJ2-2	NA	TRBD1	TRBV27	CASRPGGPGELFF	TGTGCCAGCAGACCAGGGGGTCCCGGGGAGCTGTTTTTT
TRBJ2-4	NA	NA	TRBV2	CASSLRALAKNIQYF	TGTGCCAGCAGTCTGAGGGCTCTAGCCAAAAACATTCAGTACTTC
TRBJ1-5	NA	TRBD1	TRBV18	CASSKGQGAGQPQHF	TGTGCCAGCTCCAAAGGACAGGGGGCTGGCCAGCCCCAGCATTTT
TRBJ2-3	medium-sized	NA	TRBV6-1	CASSESPGTDTQYF	TGTGCCAGCAGTGAATCCCCGGGCACAGATACGCAGTATTTT
TRBJ2-2	NA	NA	TRBV3-1/TRBV3-2	CASSRTGSGGELFF	TGTGCCAGCAGCCGTACAGGATCAGGGGGGGAGCTGTTTTTT
TRBJ1-1	NA	NA	TRBV6-5	CATDAGWSEAFF	TGTGCCACCGATGCCGGGTGGTCTGAAGCTTTCTTT
TRBJ2-5	NA	NA	TRBV11-2	CASSFPHADSGYHQETQYF	TGTGCCAGCAGCTTCCCACATGCGGATAGCGGATATCATCAAGAGACCCAGTACTTC
TRBJ2-5	NA	NA	TRBV2	CASRRDLETQYF	TGTGCCAGCAGGCGGGACTTGGAGACCCAGTACTTC
TRBJ2-7	NA	NA	TRBV11-3	CASSLEQALYEQYF	TGTGCCAGCAGCTTAGAACAGGCCCTCTACGAGCAGTACTTC
TRBJ2-7	NA	NA	TRBV5-1	CASSLEGSGRGQYF	TGCGCCAGCAGCTTGGAAGGTTCGGGCAGGGGGCAGTACTTC
TRBJ1-5	NA	TRBD1	TRBV14	CASTAKVGQRIPIGNQPQHF	TGTGCCAGCACCGCCAAGGTGGGACAGAGGATTCCGATAGGCAATCAGCCCCAGCATTTT
TRBJ1-2	NA	NA	TRBV6-6	CASNFLGGGYTF	TGTGCCAGCAATTTTTTAGGAGGTGGCTACACCTTC
TRBJ1-4	once	NA	TRBV28	CASSATGGAEKLFF	TGTGCCAGCAGTGCCACAGGAGGGGCTGAAAAACTGTTTTTT
TRBJ1-5	few	TRBD1	TRBV28	CASSSLGQNNQPQHF	TGTGCCAGCAGTTCCTTGGGACAGAACAATCAGCCCCAGCATTTT
TRBJ2-2	NA	TRBD1	TRBV7-8	CASSYQGANTGELFF	TGTGCCAGCAGCTACCAGGGGGCGAACACCGGGGAGCTGTTTTTT
TRBJ1-2	once	NA	TRBV4-1	CASSQVWATQGTYGYTF	TGCGCCAGCAGCCAAGTATGGGCCACACAGGGTACCTATGGCTACACCTTC